The entry that follows covers one T cell receptor (beta chain) sequence. Cohorts were based on clinical histories the participants reported. Clones were sequenced by immunoSEQ multiplex PCR, and TCRdb holds only the in-frame ones, with some missing. The sample contains under 350,000 clones, 86% of which appear only once. This sample was taken from a study of blood T cell repertoires in COVID-19. Germline loops: CDR1 MNHEY, CDR2 SVGAGI. The junction had 8 bases not matched to a gene; V was cut back by 0 bases and J by 7 bases. The CDR3 runs 15 residues. Sequenced input: PBMCs or T cells enriched from blood (not recorded which). This sequence was found in a woman in her thirties or forties with acute COVID-19. The V call is TRBV6-5, the J call TRBJ1-2, with 7 bases lining up with TRBD1. CDR3 amino acids: CASSYSTTGISGYTF. The DNA of the CDR3 is TGTGCCAGCAGTTACTCGACGACAGGGATCTCTGGCTACACCTTC.